The 30 T cell receptor beta chains listed next were all sequenced from one sample in a study of CD8 T cells in Susac syndrome (dated by TCRdb to the late 2010s). Preparation of the library involved the immunoSEQ multiplex PCR assay. RNA was extracted using the RNeasy kit, and roughly 0.45 to 1 microgram was reverse transcribed with random hexamers. The public reads were reanalyzed by TCRdb: fastp trimming at Q25, MiXCR alignment, in-frame beta chains only. Entries that share a CDR3 protein sequence are merged under the most common genes and DNA. Within this sample are roughly 200,000 distinct CDR3 sequences, with about 94% of them counted one time only. The top ten clonotypes cover 0.093% of the sample. Sequencing was done on a sample of CD4+ T cells from PBMCs. The receptors here all came from a human donor with multiple sclerosis.

The chain uses TRBV10-3 and TRBJ2-2; D gene uncertain. This CDR3 comprises 12 residues. The germline V gene encodes CDR1 ENHRY and CDR2 SYGVKD. V was cut by 6 bases and J by 4 bases, with 6 bases left in between. The CDR3: CAIRDGTGELFF. In DNA, the CDR3 is TGTGCCATCAGGGACGGCACCGGGGAGCTGTTTTTT.

The V gene is TRBV27, the J gene TRBJ1-5, with a weak D call TRBD1 (5 bases). The V gene's germline CDR1 is MNHEY and CDR2 SMNVEV (reference sequence). Trimming took 7 bases from V and 3 from J, leaving 16 bases between them. CDR3 length equals 15 residues. The CDR3 nucleotides are TGTGCCAGCATTCCTTCTGGGGGTCCCAATCAGCCCCAGCATTTT. It is translated as CASIPSGGPNQPQHF.

This rearrangement joins TRBV20-1 to TRBJ1-1; no firm D call. The CDR3 covers 11 residues. V lost 5 bases and J lost 7, with 11 bases in between. Germline assignment: CDR1 DFQATT and CDR2 SNEGSKA (reference sequence). Here the CDR3 reads CSAESVDEAFF. The CDR3 bases are TGCAGTGCTGAATCGGTTGATGAAGCTTTCTTT.

The rearrangement joins TRBV2 to TRBJ1-2; D perhaps matches TRBD1 (6 bases). V was shortened by 8 bases and J by 5 bases, with 21 bases between the two germline ends. CDR3 length: 15 amino acids. The germline V gene encodes CDR1 SNHLY and CDR2 FYNNEI. The CDR3: CASGGSFSPSYGYTF. Written as DNA, the CDR3 is TGTGCCAGCGGGGGCTCCTTCTCTCCCTCATATGGCTACACCTTC.

The chain combines TRBV6-2 or TRBV6-3 with TRBJ2-6, with a tentative D call TRBD2 (5 bases). The V gene's germline CDR1 is MNHEY and CDR2 SVGEGT. V lost 2 bases and J lost 4, with 6 bases in between. The CDR3 totals 14 residues. Here the CDR3 reads CASSYPGGANVLTF. In DNA, the CDR3 is TGTGCCAGCAGTTACCCGGGGGGGGCCAACGTCCTGACTTTC.

This clonotype has a single count. The chain carries TRBV5-1 and TRBJ2-3, with TRBD2 matching over 11 bases. V was clipped by 3 bases and J by 1 base; unmatched bases: 4. From germline, CDR1 is SGHRS and CDR2 YFSETQ. The CDR3 consists of 16 residues. The CDR3 DNA sequence: TGCGCCAGCAGCTCACTAGCGGGGGTCGGCACAGATACGCAGTATTTT. Encoded protein: CASSSLAGVGTDTQYF.

The J gene is TRBJ1-5, the V gene TRBV19; possible D gene TRBD1, 5 bases. V gave up 3 bases and J gave up 3 bases, with 9 bases separating them. The CDR3 is made up of 14 amino acids. Germline lookup yields CDR1 LNHDA and CDR2 SQIVND (reference sequence). CDR3 coding DNA: TGTGCCAGTAGTATGCAGGGTGACAATCAGCCCCAGCATTTT. It translates to CASSMQGDNQPQHF.

The rearrangement links TRBV20-1 to TRBJ1-1; a weak D match, TRBD1 (5 bases). Per the germline V gene, CDR1 is DFQATT and CDR2 is SNEGSKA (reference sequence). This CDR3 comprises 14 residues. Trimming left V 1 base short and J 5 bases short, with 14 bases between. In DNA, the CDR3 is TGCAGTGCTAGAGGAGGGGCAATGGAGACTGAAGCTTTCTTT. Encoded protein: CSARGGAMETEAFF.

This chain uses TRBV12-3 or TRBV12-4 with TRBJ1-5; D perhaps matches TRBD1 (5 bases). V shed 4 bases and J shed 3 bases, with 13 bases lying between them. The CDR3 consists of 15 residues. The CDR3 bases are TGTGCCAGCAGTTCCTCCGGGGGACCCAATCAGCCCCAGCATTTT. Translation gives CASSSSGGPNQPQHF.

The chain recombines TRBV7-6 with TRBJ2-6; possible D gene TRBD2, 5 bases. The CDR3 loop spans 17 amino acids. Trimming removed 6 bases from V and 4 bases from J, with 19 bases in between. Germline-derived CDR1 and CDR2 are SGHVS and FNYEAQ. The CDR3 DNA reads TGTGCCAGCAGTCAAGCCAGCGGCTTTTCCGGGGCCAACGTCCTGACTTTC. Amino acid sequence: CASSQASGFSGANVLTF.

The chain links TRBV5-4 to TRBJ1-1; D ambiguous. There are 13 residues in the CDR3. V was shortened by 5 bases and J by 5 bases, with 13 bases between the two germline ends. The germline V gene encodes CDR1 SGHNT and CDR2 YYREEE (reference sequence). CDR3 coding DNA: TGTGCCAGCAGTCGGAGGGAGGGTACTGAAGCTTTCTTT. It is translated as CASSRREGTEAFF.

The chain carries TRBV5-1 and TRBJ2-3; 9 nucleotides line up with TRBD1. This CDR3 has 15 amino acids. The V gene's germline CDR1 is SGHRS and CDR2 YFSETQ. V dropped 0 bases and J dropped 6; count of bases not matched to a gene: 5. The CDR3 sequence is CASSLGLQGADTQYF. DNA for the CDR3: TGCGCCAGCAGCTTGGGATTACAGGGGGCGGATACGCAGTATTTT. Full variable domain (remainder filled in from reference TRBV5-1 and TRBJ2-3): KAGVTQTPRYLIKTRGQQVTLSCSPISGHRSVSWYQQTPGQGLQFLFEYFSETQRNKGNFPGRFSGRQFSNSRSEMNVSTLELGDSALYLCASSLGLQGADTQYFGPGTRLTVL.

CDR3 DNA sequence: TGCAGCGTTGATCACGGGATTCCTAACTATGGCTACACCTTC. Protein sequence: CSVDHGIPNYGYTF. The rearrangement links TRBV29-1 to TRBJ1-2; no definite D call. The CDR3 spans 14 residues. Germline V gene data show CDR1 as SQVTM and CDR2 as ANQGSEA. The V gene lost 3 bases and the J gene lost 0 bases, with 11 bases spanning the gap.

J is TRBJ2-6 and V is TRBV27; D ambiguous. The CDR3 length is 17 residues. V lost 2 bases and J lost 0, with 11 bases in between. The germline gives CDR1 MNHEY, CDR2 SMNVEV (reference sequence). CDR3: CASSLRPIDSGANVLTF. Written as DNA, the CDR3 is TGTGCCAGCAGTTTAAGACCGATCGACTCTGGGGCCAACGTCCTGACTTTC. The full variable domain, its missing parts supplied by reference TRBV27 and TRBJ2-6, is EAQVTQNPRYLITVTGKKLTVTCSQNMNHEYMSWYRQDPGLGLRQIYYSMNVEVTDKGDVPEGYKVSRKEKRNFPLILESPSPNQTSLYFCASSLRPIDSGANVLTFGAGSRLTVL.

A word on this clonotype: At one end, the junction sequence differs from germline, possibly due to a read error. The V and J genes are TRBV28 and TRBJ1-2; TRBD1 aligns across 7 bases. This CDR3 is 11 amino acids long. The germline CDR1 and CDR2 sequences are MDHEN and SYDVKM. CDR3 coding DNA: TGTGCCATCAGTAACAGGGGTGGCTACACCTTC. As protein: CAISNRGGYTF.

The CDR3 DNA reads TGTGCCATATCGTCGGGAACTGAAGCTTTCTTT. Translating gives CAISSGTEAFF. This chain links TRBV10-3 with TRBJ1-1, with D unresolved. Germline assignment: CDR1 ENHRY and CDR2 SYGVKD. This CDR3 contains 11 residues. Between the trimmed V and J ends, which lost 9 bases and 5 bases, there was a span of 10 bases.

The V and J genes are TRBV12-3 or TRBV12-4 and TRBJ2-1, with D possibly TRBD1 on 6 matching bases. Between the trimmed V and J ends, which lost 2 bases and 2 bases, there was a span of 13 bases. The CDR3 spans 16 residues. Here the CDR3 DNA reads TGTGCCAGCAGTTTAAAAGGCCGGACAGCCTACAATGAGCAGTTCTTC. Amino acid sequence: CASSLKGRTAYNEQFF.

CDR3 bases: TGTGCCAGCAGGAAGGGTGCCGGGGCCAACGTCCTGACTTTC. It is translated as CASRKGAGANVLTF. This chain connects TRBV12-3 or TRBV12-4 to TRBJ2-6; D call uncertain. The CDR3 is 14 residues long. Trimming took 6 bases from V and 4 from J, leaving 10 bases between them.

The rearrangement joins TRBV15 to TRBJ1-5; D may be TRBD1 (6 bases). The CDR3 is 13 residues long. V was trimmed by 5 bases and J by 7 bases, leaving 12 bases between them. Looked up from germline, CDR1 is LNHNV and CDR2 is YYDKDF (reference sequence). The CDR3 here is CATSWGQRQPQHF. The DNA of the CDR3 is TGTGCCACCAGCTGGGGGCAGCGGCAGCCCCAGCATTTT. Based on the CDR3 plus reference TRBV15 and TRBJ1-5, the full variable domain is DAMVIQNPRYQVTQFGKPVTLSCSQTLNHNVMYWYQQKSSQAPKLLFHYYDKDFNNEADTPDNFQSRRPNTSFCFLDIRSPGLGDTAMYLCATSWGQRQPQHFGDGTRLSIL.

The chain links TRBV5-4 to TRBJ1-3; D is undetermined. CDR1 SGHNT and CDR2 YYREEE come from the germline V gene (reference sequence). Trimming shortened V by 2 bases and J by 4 bases, and 13 bases separated the two germline ends. The CDR3 has 15 residues. Written as DNA, the CDR3 is TGTGCCAGCAGCTTAGCGCCTCTTCCCGGAAACACCATATATTTT. Its protein is CASSLAPLPGNTIYF.

The chain couples TRBV4-3 to TRBJ2-1; D ambiguous. Trimming shortened V by 1 base and J by 0 bases, and 13 bases separated the two germline ends. The CDR3 consists of 17 residues. CDR1 and CDR2 from the germline V gene are LGHNA and YSLEER. This CDR3 reads CASSQGRSRYSYNEQFF. In nucleotides, the CDR3 is TGCGCCAGCAGCCAAGGCCGGTCCCGTTACTCCTACAATGAGCAGTTCTTC.

This chain uses TRBV29-1 with TRBJ1-4; no clear D gene. With 4 bases removed from V and 0 bases from J, the gap between germline ends came to 9 bases. From germline, CDR1 is SQVTM and CDR2 ANQGSEA. The CDR3 extends over 14 amino acids. The CDR3 DNA reads TGCAGCGTTGGTCGTACGGCAACTAATGAAAAACTGTTTTTT. This encodes CSVGRTATNEKLFF.

This rearrangement joins TRBV28 to TRBJ2-7; 7 bases are a match to TRBD1. The CDR3 loop spans 12 amino acids. The junction had 1 base not matched to a gene; V was cut back by 4 bases and J by 4 bases. Germline V gene sequence: CDR1 MDHEN, CDR2 SYDVKM. The CDR3 spells CASSYRGYEQYF. CDR3 nucleotide sequence: TGTGCCAGCAGTTACAGGGGTTACGAGCAGTACTTC.

The chain combines TRBV18 with TRBJ2-3; D gene ambiguous. This CDR3 is 15 amino acids long. The V and J ends lost 3 bases and 5 bases respectively, with 15 bases between them. In germline, CDR1 is KGHSH, CDR2 LQKENI. The CDR3 sequence is CASSPASYPQDTQYF. Here the CDR3 DNA reads TGTGCCAGCTCACCGGCTAGTTATCCACAAGATACGCAGTATTTT.

This chain connects TRBV4-1 to TRBJ1-2; D is perhaps TRBD1 (5 bases). This CDR3 region has 13 residues. Germline V CDR1 and CDR2: MGHRA, YSYEKL. V lost 5 bases to trimming and J lost 2 bases, with 9 bases between them. In DNA, the CDR3 is TGCGCCAGCAGCTGGGACGTAAACTATGGCTACACCTTC. Encoded protein: CASSWDVNYGYTF.

The chain has TRBV29-1 and TRBJ2-3, with D perhaps matching TRBD2 (6 bases). Germline CDR1 reads SQVTM; CDR2 reads ANQGSEA. The V gene lost 8 bases and the J gene lost 4 bases, with 13 bases spanning the gap. The CDR3 runs 12 residues. CDR3: CSSIWRADTQYF. CDR3 coding DNA: TGCAGCTCCATTTGGAGGGCAGATACGCAGTATTTT.

This chain links TRBV12-3 or TRBV12-4 with TRBJ2-7, with D possibly being TRBD1 (6 bases). This CDR3 is 16 amino acids long. Trimming left V 5 bases short and J 0 bases short, with 17 bases between. The CDR3 sequence is CASSSLGQTHSYEQYF. The CDR3 DNA reads TGTGCCAGCAGTAGCTTAGGACAGACTCACTCCTACGAGCAGTACTTC.

The chain carries TRBV5-1 and TRBJ1-6; 9 nucleotides match TRBD1. The CDR3 contains 16 residues. Germline lookup yields CDR1 SGHRS and CDR2 YFSETQ. V gave up 4 bases and J gave up 7 bases; unmatched junction bases: 9. In DNA, the CDR3 is TGCGCCAGCAGCACCGATTTGGGACAGGGAAATTCACCCCTCCACTTT. It specifies CASSTDLGQGNSPLHF.

V gene TRBV20-1 combines with J gene TRBJ2-5, with 10 bases identical to TRBD1. The ends lost 5 bases at V and 5 bases at J; junction bases unmatched: 11. Germline values: CDR1 DFQATT, CDR2 SNEGSKA (reference sequence). The CDR3 spans 15 residues. The CDR3 region has the DNA TGCAGTGCTGGATGGACAGGGGGGGCAATGGAGACCCAGTACTTC. Translation gives CSAGWTGGAMETQYF.

The chain carries TRBV18 and TRBJ1-1; D is perhaps TRBD1 (6 bases). Trimming pared 2 bases from V and 5 bases from J, leaving 9 bases between. Per germline, CDR1 KGHSH and CDR2 LQKENI. The CDR3 totals 13 residues. CDR3 region: CASSPEGGTEAFF. CDR3 nucleotide sequence: TGTGCCAGCTCACCAGAGGGGGGAACTGAAGCTTTCTTT.